This paragraph covers one TCR beta chain sequence. The ends were cut back, 5 bases at V and 11 bases at J, with 19 bases in the middle. Per the germline V gene, CDR1 is MNHEY and CDR2 is SVGEGT. The CDR3 totals 14 residues. This sample was taken from a study of blood T cell repertoires in COVID-19. Measured with immunoSEQ multiplex PCR; TCRdb has only the in-frame clones, and not every one. This sample has roughly 310,000 clones, with 90% found just once. For recovered donors of Cohort 3, there were two negative PCRs, clearance, or symptom resolution. This clonotype was obtained from a man aged 55 to 69 who had recovered from COVID-19. The V and J genes are TRBV6-2 or TRBV6-3 and TRBJ1-5; the D is unclear. The source material was PBMCs or T cells enriched from blood (not recorded which). The CDR3 DNA reads as TGTGCCAGCAGTCCCGACACCCTAGCAAGGGCCCAGCATTTT. This sequence encodes CASSPDTLARAQHF.